One sample yielded the 11 T cell receptor beta chains listed below, sequenced in a study of blood T cells in healthy people across ages. With a J-beta primer mix and a sample-barcoded 5' primer, a second PCR ran about 7 to 11 cycles. TCRdb itself ran the 5' RACE reads through MiXCR, one entry per CDR3 protein. In the table there are some 1.7 million distinct CDR3 sequences, approximately 28% of which are singletons. The sample comprised blood. The receptors here all came from a woman younger than 45 in good health.

This clonotype was seen many times. The chain has TRBV20-1 and TRBJ2-5; perhaps D is TRBD1 or TRBD2 (6 bases each). Germline CDR1 DFQATT, CDR2 SNEGSKA (reference sequence). This CDR3 has 14 residues. The V gene lost 6 bases and the J gene lost 5 bases, with 19 bases spanning the gap. For the CDR3, the DNA is TGCAGTGCCCCGGGGGCGGGCATTGGGGAGACCCAGTACTTC. It codes for CSAPGAGIGETQYF.

This chain uses TRBV7-2 with TRBJ1-2, with unresolved D. The CDR3 is 13 residues long. V lost 4 bases and J 4 bases, leaving 10 bases between the germline ends. Germline V gene data show CDR1 as SGHTA and CDR2 as FQGNSA. CDR3: CASSSTAPYGYTF. The CDR3, as DNA: TGTGCCAGCAGCTCGACGGCTCCCTATGGCTACACCTTC.

The J gene is TRBJ1-1, the V gene TRBV15, with D perhaps matching TRBD1 (5 bases). The germline V gene encodes CDR1 LNHNV and CDR2 YYDKDF (reference sequence). This CDR3 contains 13 residues. V gave up 0 bases and J gave up 8 bases, with 10 bases separating them. CDR3 sequence (DNA): TGTGCCACCAGCAGAGATCCCAACAGGGAAGCTTTCTTT. This encodes CATSRDPNREAFF.

This clonotype has more than one count but fewer than ten. The rearrangement uses TRBV7-3 and TRBJ2-3; tentatively, D is TRBD1 or TRBD2 (6 bases each). CDR1 is SGHTA, CDR2 FQGTGA, per germline. The V end lost 3 bases, the J end lost 4 bases, and 11 bases lay between the germline ends. The CDR3 length is 14 residues. The CDR3 region is CASSLKRGADTQYF. CDR3 in DNA: TGTGCCAGCAGCTTGAAGAGGGGGGCAGATACGCAGTATTTT.

The V and J genes are TRBV10-3 and TRBJ2-7; 10 nucleotides match TRBD2. This CDR3 has 15 amino acids. Germline-derived CDR1 and CDR2 are ENHRY and SYGVKD. Trimming took 10 bases from V and 1 from J; bases not matched to a gene: 10. The CDR3 sequence: CATLPGLAESYEQYF. The CDR3 nucleotides are TGTGCCACCTTACCTGGACTAGCGGAGTCCTACGAGCAGTACTTC.

Concerning this clonotype itself: The junction differs from germline at one of its ends, possibly a read error. The gene calls are TRBV5-5 and TRBJ2-2; 10 bases agree with TRBD2. The CDR3 length is 15 residues. In germline, CDR1 is SGHKS, CDR2 YYEKEE (reference sequence). In DNA form, the CDR3 reads TGTGCCGGCAGCTCCCTAGCGGGAGTGCCCGGGGAGCCGTTTTTT. Translated, it gives CAGSSLAGVPGEPFF.

This sequence joins TRBV9 and TRBJ2-3; 10 nucleotides align to TRBD2. The CDR3 totals 18 residues. CDR1 SGDLS and CDR2 YYNGEE come from the germline V gene. V trimming: 0 bases; J trimming: 4 bases; junction bases outside the gene matches: 11. The CDR3 protein is CASSVATSSGGEADTQYF. The DNA of the CDR3 is TGTGCCAGCAGCGTAGCTACGTCTAGCGGGGGAGAGGCAGATACGCAGTATTTT.

Only a few counts were recorded for this clonotype. The V call is TRBV20-1, the J call TRBJ2-1, with TRBD1 matching over 9 bases. CDR3 length: 15 amino acids. Germline V gives CDR1 DFQATT, CDR2 SNEGSKA (reference sequence). V was pared by 6 bases and J by 9 bases, with 15 bases of the junction left unmatched. The CDR3 here is CSATAAGTGLPEQFF. The CDR3 DNA reads as TGCAGTGCGACCGCCGCCGGGACAGGGCTTCCTGAGCAGTTCTTC.

There are a few counts of this clonotype. V and J are TRBV30 and TRBJ2-5, with D possibly being TRBD1 or TRBD2 (5 bases each). CDR1 is GTSNPN, CDR2 SVGIG, per germline (reference sequence). The germline V and J ends were trimmed by 2 bases and 4 bases, with 17 bases remaining between them. The length of the CDR3 is 15 residues. The CDR3 nucleotides are TGTGCCTGGAGTCCTCTAGGGAGAAGGGGAGAGACCCAGTACTTC. It codes for CAWSPLGRRGETQYF.

The table lists this clonotype with a few counts. The chain has TRBV5-1 and TRBJ1-6, with TRBD1 matching over 7 bases. Germline lookup yields CDR1 SGHRS and CDR2 YFSETQ. With V trimmed by 5 bases and J by 10 bases, 9 bases remained unmatched. This CDR3 has 14 residues. Here the CDR3 reads CASRLTGTASPLHF. The CDR3 DNA reads as TGCGCCAGCAGACTGACAGGGACAGCGTCACCCCTCCACTTT.

The chain joins TRBV11-2 to TRBJ2-5, with TRBD2 matching 10 bases. This CDR3 has 16 amino acids. Losses at the gene ends were 5 bases for V and 2 bases for J; bases not matched to a gene: 8. Germline V CDR1 and CDR2: SGHAT, FQNNGV. CDR3 in amino acids: CASSPRGLARQETQYF. In nucleotides, the CDR3 is TGTGCCAGCAGCCCGAGGGGACTAGCGCGGCAAGAGACCCAGTACTTC.